This record looks at one TCR beta chain sequence and its context. TCRdb keeps only in-frame clones here, not all; method: immunoSEQ multiplex PCR. The data hold about 33,000 clones, with approximately 84% observed a single time. The length of the CDR3 is 14 residues. The germline V and J ends were trimmed by 6 bases and 1 base, with 12 bases remaining between them. The germline gives CDR1 MNHNS, CDR2 SASEGT. The record originates from a study of OX40 agonist ivuxolimab in advanced cancers. Study as a whole: People in dose escalation had one of these cancers: hepatocellular carcinoma, melanoma, renal cell or head and neck cancer. Three patients had partial responses: one hepatocellular carcinoma, two cutaneous melanoma. People who had prior anti-PD-1, anti-PD-L1 or anti-CTLA-4 therapy could take part, and under 45% had some.

Source: CD4+ or CD8+ T cells sorted from blood, taken in a trial of the OX40 agonist ivuxolimab. The chain is built from TRBV6-1 and TRBJ1-1; D gene uncertain. This clonotype was obtained from an adult with an advanced solid tumor such as melanoma, head and neck, liver or kidney cancer. CDR3 region: CASSVGLENTEAFF. CDR3 nucleotides: TGTGCCAGCAGCGTCGGACTCGAGAACACTGAAGCTTTCTTT.